This T cell receptor beta chain was identified in a study of identical twins. Worth noting for this clonotype: Its antigen is not known.

General study findings and limits: Zero-insertion analyses might be partly confounded by invariant T cells like MAIT and iNKT. Carriage of fewer insertions was seen in abundant cord blood beta clonotypes, whereas memory repertoires showed none.

TCRdb analysed the 5' RACE reads with MiXCR anew, one entry per CDR3 protein. Of 1.5 million to 2 million distinct CDR3 sequences in the sample, around a third were seen once. This CDR3 is built from 17 residues. This TCR was recovered from a newborn girl in good health. The chain has TRBV12-3 or TRBV12-4 and TRBJ2-1; 7 positions match TRBD2. The better agreement between TRBJ2-7 and the DNA end casts doubt on the J call. Sequencing was carried out using cord blood. The chain's CDR3 is CASSLRVRGVSYNEQYF. As DNA, the CDR3 is TGTGCCAGCAGTTTACGGGTACGGGGGGTCTCCTACAATGAGCAGTACTTC.